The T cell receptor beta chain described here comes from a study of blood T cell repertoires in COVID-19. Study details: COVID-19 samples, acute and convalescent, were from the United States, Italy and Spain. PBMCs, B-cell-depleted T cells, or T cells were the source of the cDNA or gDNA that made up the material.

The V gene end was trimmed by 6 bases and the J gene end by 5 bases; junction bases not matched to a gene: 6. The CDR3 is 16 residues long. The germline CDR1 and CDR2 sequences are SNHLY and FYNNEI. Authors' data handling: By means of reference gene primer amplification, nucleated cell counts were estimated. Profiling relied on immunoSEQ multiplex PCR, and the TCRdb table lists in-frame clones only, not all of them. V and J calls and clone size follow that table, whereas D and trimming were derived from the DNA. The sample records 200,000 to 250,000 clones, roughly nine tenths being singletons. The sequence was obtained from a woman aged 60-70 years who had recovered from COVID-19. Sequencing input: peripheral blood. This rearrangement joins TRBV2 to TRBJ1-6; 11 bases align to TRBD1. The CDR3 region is CASRRTGGRDNSPLHF. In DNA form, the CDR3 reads TGTGCCAGCAGAAGGACAGGGGGCCGGGATAATTCACCCCTCCACTTT. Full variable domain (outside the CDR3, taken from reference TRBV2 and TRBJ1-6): EPEVTQTPSHQVTQMGQEVILRCVPISNHLYFYWYRQILGQKVEFLVSFYNNEISEKSEIFDDQFSVERPDGSNFTLKIRSTKLEDSAMYFCASRRTGGRDNSPLHFGNGTRLTVT.